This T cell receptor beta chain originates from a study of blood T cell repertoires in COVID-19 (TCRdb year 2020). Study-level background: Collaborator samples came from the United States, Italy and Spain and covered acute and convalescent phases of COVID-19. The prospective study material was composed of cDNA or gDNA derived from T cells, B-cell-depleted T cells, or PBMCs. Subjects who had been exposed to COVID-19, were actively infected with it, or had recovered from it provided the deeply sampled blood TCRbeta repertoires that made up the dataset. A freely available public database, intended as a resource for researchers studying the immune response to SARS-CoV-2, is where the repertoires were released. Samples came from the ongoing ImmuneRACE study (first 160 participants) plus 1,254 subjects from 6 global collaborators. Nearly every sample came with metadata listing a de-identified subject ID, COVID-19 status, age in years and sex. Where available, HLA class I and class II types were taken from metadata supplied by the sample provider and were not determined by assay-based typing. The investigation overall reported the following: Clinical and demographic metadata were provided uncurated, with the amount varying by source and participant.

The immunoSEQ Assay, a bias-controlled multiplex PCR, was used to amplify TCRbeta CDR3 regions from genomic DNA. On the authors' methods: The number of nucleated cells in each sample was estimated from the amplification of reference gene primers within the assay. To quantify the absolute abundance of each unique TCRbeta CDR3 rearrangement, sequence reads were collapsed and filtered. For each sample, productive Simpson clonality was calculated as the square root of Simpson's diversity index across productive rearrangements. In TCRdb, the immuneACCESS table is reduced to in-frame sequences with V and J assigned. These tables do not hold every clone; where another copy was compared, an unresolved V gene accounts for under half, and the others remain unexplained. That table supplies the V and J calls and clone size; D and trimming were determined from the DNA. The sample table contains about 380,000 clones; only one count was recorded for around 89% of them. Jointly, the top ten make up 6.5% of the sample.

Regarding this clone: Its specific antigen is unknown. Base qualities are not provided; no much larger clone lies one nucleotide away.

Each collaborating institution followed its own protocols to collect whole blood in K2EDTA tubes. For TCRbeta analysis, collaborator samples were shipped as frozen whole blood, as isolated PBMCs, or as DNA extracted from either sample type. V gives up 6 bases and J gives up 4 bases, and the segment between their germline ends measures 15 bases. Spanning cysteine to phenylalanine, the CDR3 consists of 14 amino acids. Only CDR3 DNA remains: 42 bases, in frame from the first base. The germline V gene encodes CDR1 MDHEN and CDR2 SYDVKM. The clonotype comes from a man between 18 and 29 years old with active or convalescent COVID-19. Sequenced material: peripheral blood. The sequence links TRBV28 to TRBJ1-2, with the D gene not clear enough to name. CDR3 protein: CASSPLDSSYGYTF. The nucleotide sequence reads TGTGCCAGCAGCCCCCTCGACTCAAGCTATGGCTACACCTTC.